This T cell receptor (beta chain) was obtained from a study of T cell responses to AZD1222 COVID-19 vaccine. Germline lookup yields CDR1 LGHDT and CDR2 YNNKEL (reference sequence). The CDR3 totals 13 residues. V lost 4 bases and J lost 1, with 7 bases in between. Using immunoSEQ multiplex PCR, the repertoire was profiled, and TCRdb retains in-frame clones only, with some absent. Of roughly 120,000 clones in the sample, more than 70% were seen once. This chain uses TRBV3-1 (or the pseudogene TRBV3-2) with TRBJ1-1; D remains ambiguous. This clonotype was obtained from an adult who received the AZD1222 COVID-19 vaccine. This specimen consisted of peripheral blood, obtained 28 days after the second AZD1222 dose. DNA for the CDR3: TGTGCCAGCAGCCTTAAGGCGAACACTGAAGCTTTCTTT. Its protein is CASSLKANTEAFF.